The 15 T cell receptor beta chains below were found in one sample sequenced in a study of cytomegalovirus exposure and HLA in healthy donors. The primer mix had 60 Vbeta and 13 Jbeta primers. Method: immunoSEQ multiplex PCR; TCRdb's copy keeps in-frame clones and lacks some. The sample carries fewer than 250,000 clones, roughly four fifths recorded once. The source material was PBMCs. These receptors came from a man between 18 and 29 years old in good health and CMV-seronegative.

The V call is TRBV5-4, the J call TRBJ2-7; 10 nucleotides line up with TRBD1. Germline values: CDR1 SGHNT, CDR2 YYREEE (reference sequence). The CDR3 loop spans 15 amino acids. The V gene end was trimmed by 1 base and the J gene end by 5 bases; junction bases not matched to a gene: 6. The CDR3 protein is CASSLSTGGTDEQYF. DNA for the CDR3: TGTGCCAGCAGCTTGTCGACAGGGGGCACGGACGAGCAGTACTTC.

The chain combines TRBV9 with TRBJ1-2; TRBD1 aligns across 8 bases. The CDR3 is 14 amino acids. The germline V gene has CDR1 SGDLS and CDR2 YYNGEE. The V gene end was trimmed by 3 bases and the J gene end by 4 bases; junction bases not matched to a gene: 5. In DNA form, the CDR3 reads TGTGCCAGCAGCGCAGGACAGGGTGGCTATGGCTACACCTTC. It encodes CASSAGQGGYGYTF.

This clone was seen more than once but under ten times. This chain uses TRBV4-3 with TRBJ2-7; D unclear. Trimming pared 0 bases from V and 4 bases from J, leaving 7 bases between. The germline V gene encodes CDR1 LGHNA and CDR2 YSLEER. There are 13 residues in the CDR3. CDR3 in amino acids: CASSQDIGYEQYF. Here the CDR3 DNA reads TGCGCCAGCAGCCAAGATATCGGGTACGAGCAGTACTTC.

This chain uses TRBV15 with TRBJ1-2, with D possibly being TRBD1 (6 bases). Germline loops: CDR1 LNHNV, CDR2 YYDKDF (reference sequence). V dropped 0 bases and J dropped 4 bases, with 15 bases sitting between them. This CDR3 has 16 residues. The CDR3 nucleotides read TGTGCCACCAGCAGAGATCTAGACAGACAGGCCTATGGCTACACCTTC. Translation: CATSRDLDRQAYGYTF.

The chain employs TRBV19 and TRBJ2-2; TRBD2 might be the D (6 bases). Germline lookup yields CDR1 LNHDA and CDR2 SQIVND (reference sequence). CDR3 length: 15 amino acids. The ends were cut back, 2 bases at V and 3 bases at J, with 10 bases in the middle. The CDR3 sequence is CASSIRRRDTGELFF. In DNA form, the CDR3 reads TGTGCCAGTAGTATAAGGAGGAGGGACACCGGGGAGCTGTTTTTT.

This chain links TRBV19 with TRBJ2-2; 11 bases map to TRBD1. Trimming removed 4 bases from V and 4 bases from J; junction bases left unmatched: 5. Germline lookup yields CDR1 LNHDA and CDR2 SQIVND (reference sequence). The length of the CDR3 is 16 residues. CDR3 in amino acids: CASSRGQGAGTGELFF. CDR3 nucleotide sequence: TGTGCCAGTAGTAGAGGACAGGGGGCCGGCACCGGGGAGCTGTTTTTT.

CDR3 region: CASARQGAGEAFF. The CDR3 DNA reads TGTGCCAGCGCTCGACAGGGGGCTGGTGAAGCTTTCTTT. The chain joins TRBV2 to TRBJ1-1; 10 positions agree with TRBD1. The CDR3 consists of 13 residues. Trimming removed 8 bases from V and 7 bases from J; junction bases left unmatched: 7. Germline CDR1 is SNHLY and CDR2 is FYNNEI.

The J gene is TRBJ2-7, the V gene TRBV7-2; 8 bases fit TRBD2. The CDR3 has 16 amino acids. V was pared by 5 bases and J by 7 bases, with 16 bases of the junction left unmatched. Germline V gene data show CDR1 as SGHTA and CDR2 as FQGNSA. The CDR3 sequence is CASSPRVGRERGEQYF. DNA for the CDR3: TGTGCCAGCAGCCCTCGAGTGGGGCGGGAGCGGGGGGAGCAGTACTTC.

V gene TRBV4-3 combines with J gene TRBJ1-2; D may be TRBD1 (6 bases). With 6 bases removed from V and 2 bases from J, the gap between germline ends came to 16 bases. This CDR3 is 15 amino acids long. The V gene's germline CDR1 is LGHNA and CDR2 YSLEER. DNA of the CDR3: TGCGCCAGCAGACCGACTAACAGGGCCAACTATGGCTACACCTTC. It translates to CASRPTNRANYGYTF.

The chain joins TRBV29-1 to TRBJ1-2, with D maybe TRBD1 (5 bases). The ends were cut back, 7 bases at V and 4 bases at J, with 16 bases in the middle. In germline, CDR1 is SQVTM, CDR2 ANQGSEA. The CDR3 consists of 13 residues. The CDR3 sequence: CSAYRPSSYGYTF. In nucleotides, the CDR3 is TGCAGCGCCTACAGGCCCTCTAGCTATGGCTACACCTTC. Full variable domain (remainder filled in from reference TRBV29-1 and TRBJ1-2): SAVISQKPSRDICQRGTSLTIQCQVDSQVTMMFWYRQQPGQSLTLIATANQGSEATYESGFVIDKFPISRPNLTFSTLTVSNMSPEDSSIYLCSAYRPSSYGYTFGSGTRLTVV.

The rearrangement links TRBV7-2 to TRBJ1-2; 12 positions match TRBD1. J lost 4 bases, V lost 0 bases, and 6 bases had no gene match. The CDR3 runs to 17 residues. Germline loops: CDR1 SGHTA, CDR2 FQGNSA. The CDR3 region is CASSLAPGTGGGYGYTF. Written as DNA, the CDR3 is TGTGCCAGCAGCTTAGCCCCCGGGACAGGGGGCGGCTATGGCTACACCTTC. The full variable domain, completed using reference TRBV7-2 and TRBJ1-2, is GAGVSQSPSNKVTEKGKDVELRCDPISGHTALYWYRQSLGQGLEFLIYFQGNSAPDKSGLPSDRFSAERTGGSVSTLTIQRTQQEDSAVYLCASSLAPGTGGGYGYTFGSGTRLTVV.

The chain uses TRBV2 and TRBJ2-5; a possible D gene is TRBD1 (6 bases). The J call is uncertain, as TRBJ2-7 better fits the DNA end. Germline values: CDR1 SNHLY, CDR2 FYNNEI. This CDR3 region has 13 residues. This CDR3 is CASGGRARNEQYF. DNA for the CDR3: TGTGCCAGCGGGGGCAGGGCTCGAAACGAGCAGTACTTC.

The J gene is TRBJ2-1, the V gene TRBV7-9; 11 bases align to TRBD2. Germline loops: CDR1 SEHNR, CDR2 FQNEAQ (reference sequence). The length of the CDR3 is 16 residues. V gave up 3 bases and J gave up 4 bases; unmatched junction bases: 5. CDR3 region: CASSFRTSGFYNEQFF. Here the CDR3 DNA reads TGTGCCAGCAGCTTCCGGACTAGCGGGTTTTACAATGAGCAGTTCTTC.

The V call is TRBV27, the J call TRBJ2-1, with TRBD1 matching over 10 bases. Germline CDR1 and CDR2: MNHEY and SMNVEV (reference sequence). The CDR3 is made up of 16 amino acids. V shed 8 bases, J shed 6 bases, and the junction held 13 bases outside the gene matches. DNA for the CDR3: TGTGCCAGCTCCAGTCCTGGGACAGGGGTTCTCAATGAGCAGTTCTTC. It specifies CASSSPGTGVLNEQFF.

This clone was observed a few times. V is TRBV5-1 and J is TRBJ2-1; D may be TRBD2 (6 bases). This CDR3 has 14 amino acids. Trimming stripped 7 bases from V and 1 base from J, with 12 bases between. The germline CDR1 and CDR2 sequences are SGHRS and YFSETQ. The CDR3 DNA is TGCGCCAGCCACGGGACTCCTTCCTACAATGAGCAGTTCTTC. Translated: CASHGTPSYNEQFF.